One sample yielded the 29 T cell receptor beta chains listed below, sequenced in a study of blood T cell repertoires in COVID-19. TCRdb's table, derived via immunoSEQ multiplex PCR, lists solely in-frame clones and lacks some. The data show approximately 72,000 clones, less than 85% seen once. Sequenced input: peripheral blood. The receptors come from a woman of 80 years or more with acute or convalescent COVID-19.

The V call is TRBV3-1 (or the pseudogene TRBV3-2), the J call TRBJ1-1; D is unresolved. V was trimmed by 0 bases and J by 4 bases, leaving 12 bases between them. The CDR3 is made up of 15 amino acids. Germline lookup yields CDR1 LGHDT and CDR2 YNNKEL (reference sequence). Here the CDR3 reads CASSQDPAPGTEAFF. The CDR3 coding sequence is TGTGCCAGCAGCCAAGATCCGGCCCCGGGCACTGAAGCTTTCTTT.

The V gene is TRBV2, the J gene TRBJ2-5, with 10 bases lining up with TRBD1. Per the germline V gene, CDR1 is SNHLY and CDR2 is FYNNEI. V lost 11 bases, J lost 5 bases, and 5 bases stayed unmatched. This CDR3 has 12 residues. The DNA of the CDR3 is TGTGCCGGCCGGGACAGGGGTGAGACCCAGTACTTC. Its protein is CAGRDRGETQYF.

This clone was seen only a few times. The chain has TRBV4-2 and TRBJ2-1, with TRBD2 matching 10 bases. The J segment lost 8 bases and the V segment lost 1 base, leaving 5 bases of the junction unmatched. CDR1 LGHNA and CDR2 YNFKEQ come from the germline V gene. The CDR3 consists of 15 residues. The CDR3 region is CASSQVSGGVDEQFF. CDR3 bases: TGTGCCAGCAGCCAAGTAAGCGGGGGGGTAGATGAGCAGTTCTTC.

V and J are TRBV5-1 and TRBJ2-3, with TRBD2 matching over 7 bases. Trimming cost V 6 bases and J 2 bases; bases outside gene matches: 9. The V gene's germline CDR1 is SGHRS and CDR2 YFSETQ. This CDR3 comprises 15 residues. CDR3 DNA sequence: TGCGCCAGCACGAGGGGCGGGAGCTACACAGATACGCAGTATTTT. Translating gives CASTRGGSYTDTQYF.

The chain is built from TRBV24-1 and TRBJ2-5, with 8 positions matching TRBD2. Germline-derived CDR1 and CDR2 are KGHDR and SFDVKD. The J segment lost 5 bases and the V segment lost 1 base, leaving 14 bases of the junction unmatched. The CDR3 sequence is 18 residues long. The CDR3 DNA sequence: TGTGCCACCAGTGATTTTGCGCCCAGCGGGAGTGGGGGTGAGACCCAGTACTTC. Encoded protein: CATSDFAPSGSGGETQYF.

The chain links TRBV11-3 to TRBJ2-2, with 7 bases matching TRBD1. The CDR3 spans 16 residues. V was pared by 4 bases and J by 3 bases, with 8 bases of the junction left unmatched. The V gene's germline CDR1 is SGHNT and CDR2 YENEEA. Here the CDR3 DNA reads TGTGCCAGCAGCTCCTCTACGGGACAGTACACCGGGGAGCTGTTTTTT. Translating gives CASSSSTGQYTGELFF. The full variable domain, its missing parts supplied by reference TRBV11-3 and TRBJ2-2, is EAGVVQSPRYKIIEKKQPVAFWCNPISGHNTLYWYLQNLGQGPELLIRYENEEAVDDSQLPKDRFSAERLKGVDSTLKIQPAELGDSAVYLCASSSSTGQYTGELFFGEGSRLTVL.

J is TRBJ2-7 and V is TRBV27, with a possible D match to TRBD1 (6 bases). The CDR3 is 12 amino acids. With 4 bases removed from V and 5 bases from J, the gap between germline ends came to 9 bases. Germline V lookup: CDR1 MNHEY, CDR2 SMNVEV (reference sequence). The CDR3 sequence is CASSSGQNEQYF. Written as DNA, the CDR3 is TGTGCCAGCAGTTCCGGACAGAACGAGCAGTACTTC.

CDR3 region: CAAGDSNQPQHF. The CDR3 DNA reads TGTGCCGCCGGAGATAGCAATCAGCCCCAGCATTTT. This chain joins TRBV28 and TRBJ1-5, with no clear D. Germline V CDR1 and CDR2: MDHEN, SYDVKM. The length of the CDR3 is 12 residues. The V and J ends lost 11 bases and 0 bases respectively, with 8 bases between them.

This clone came up once. This chain connects TRBV7-3 to TRBJ2-3, with 14 bases identical to TRBD2. Trimming at V came to 3 bases and at J to 6 bases, leaving 2 bases not matched to a gene. CDR1 and CDR2 (germline): SGHTA, FQGTGA. The length of the CDR3 is 15 residues. The CDR3 sequence: CASSLGLAGDDTQYF. As DNA, the CDR3 is TGTGCCAGCAGCTTGGGACTAGCGGGGGACGATACGCAGTATTTT.

This rearrangement joins TRBV27 to TRBJ2-7, with 16 positions matching TRBD2. J was trimmed by 4 bases and V by 4 bases; bases with no gene match: 4. The CDR3 runs 16 residues. Germline lookup yields CDR1 MNHEY and CDR2 SMNVEV (reference sequence). Here the CDR3 reads CASSSGTSGGAYEQYF. CDR3 nucleotide sequence: TGTGCCAGCAGTTCCGGGACTAGCGGGGGGGCATACGAGCAGTACTTC.

This chain uses TRBV6-5 with TRBJ1-1, with D perhaps TRBD1 (5 bases). The CDR3 runs 15 residues. Trimming left V 6 bases short and J 4 bases short, with 18 bases between. Germline V gene sequence: CDR1 MNHEY, CDR2 SVGAGI. The CDR3 here is CASSRSIGVGTEAFF. Here the CDR3 DNA reads TGTGCCAGCAGCCGCAGTATAGGGGTTGGCACTGAAGCTTTCTTT.

The gene calls are TRBV11-3 and TRBJ2-1; 8 bases line up with TRBD2. This CDR3 has 15 residues. The germline CDR1 and CDR2 sequences are SGHNT and YENEEA. The V gene end was trimmed by 0 bases and the J gene end by 6 bases; junction bases not matched to a gene: 4. The CDR3 sequence is CASSLEGLGANEQFF. CDR3 DNA: TGTGCCAGCAGCTTAGAGGGACTAGGTGCCAATGAGCAGTTCTTC.

This clone was detected only once. V usage is TRBV29-1 and J usage is TRBJ2-1, with TRBD1 identical over 7 bases. Germline CDR1 is SQVTM and CDR2 is ANQGSEA. Trimming cost V 6 bases and J 0 bases; bases outside gene matches: 5. There are 14 residues in the CDR3. The CDR3 nucleotides read TGCAGCGTCCTGGACAGGAGCTCCTACAATGAGCAGTTCTTC. This encodes CSVLDRSSYNEQFF.

The rearrangement uses TRBV19 and TRBJ1-1, with 7 bases aligning to TRBD1. With 9 bases clipped from V and 0 bases from J, the junction kept 7 bases outside the gene matches. The CDR3 totals 14 residues. The germline CDR1 and CDR2 sequences are LNHDA and SQIVND (reference sequence). The CDR3 loop reads CASFRGDLNTEAFF. CDR3 nucleotides: TGTGCCAGCTTCAGGGGGGACCTGAACACTGAAGCTTTCTTT.

The chain combines TRBV7-8 with TRBJ2-7; 11 positions match TRBD2. CDR1 is SGHVS, CDR2 FQNEAQ, per germline. This CDR3 contains 17 residues. Germline trimming cut 5 bases from V and 0 bases from J; bases unmatched to any gene: 9. The CDR3 sequence: CASSRGVAGGVSYEQYF. The CDR3 coding sequence is TGTGCCAGCAGCAGGGGAGTAGCGGGAGGGGTCTCCTACGAGCAGTACTTC.

The J gene is TRBJ2-3, the V gene TRBV10-3; D ambiguous. Trimming took 6 bases from V and 1 from J, leaving 8 bases between them. This CDR3 has 13 residues. Germline V gene lookup returns CDR1 ENHRY and CDR2 SYGVKD. DNA of the CDR3: TGTGCCATCAGGATAACAGGCACAGATACGCAGTATTTT. Translated: CAIRITGTDTQYF.

This clone was recorded a few times. The CDR3 DNA sequence: TGTGCCAGCAGTTTATGGGTAGGGGACACTGAAGCTTTCTTT. Translation: CASSLWVGDTEAFF. J is TRBJ1-1 and V is TRBV27; maybe TRBD1 (5 bases). This CDR3 spans 14 amino acids. Trimming left V 1 base short and J 3 bases short, with 9 bases between. Germline CDR1 and CDR2: MNHEY and SMNVEV (reference sequence).

The chain uses TRBV6-5 and TRBJ2-7, with no clear D. Germline-derived CDR1 and CDR2 are MNHEY and SVGAGI. The ends were cut back, 1 base at V and 6 bases at J, with 4 bases in the middle. The CDR3 length is 11 residues. The CDR3 sequence is CASSYLREQYF. Here the CDR3 DNA reads TGTGCCAGCAGTTACTTGCGCGAGCAGTACTTC.

This chain joins TRBV19 and TRBJ1-1; the match to TRBD1 covers 9 bases. Germline V gives CDR1 LNHDA, CDR2 SQIVND (reference sequence). The CDR3 covers 15 residues. Germline trimming cut 7 bases from V and 5 bases from J; bases unmatched to any gene: 11. The CDR3 is CASNTGTGSRTEAFF. The CDR3 DNA is TGTGCCAGTAATACAGGGACAGGGTCCCGAACTGAAGCTTTCTTT.

The chain couples TRBV12-3 or TRBV12-4 to TRBJ1-4, with D maybe TRBD1 (6 bases). The CDR3 spans 13 residues. The ends were cut back, 9 bases at V and 3 bases at J, with 11 bases in the middle. CDR3 DNA: TGTGCCAGTTGGGGGGGCCCTAATGAAAAACTGTTTTTT. Translated, it gives CASWGGPNEKLFF.

V usage is TRBV6-5 and J usage is TRBJ1-1; D may be TRBD1 (6 bases). The germline V gene encodes CDR1 MNHEY and CDR2 SVGAGI. CDR3 length: 13 residues. Trimming shortened V by 2 bases and J by 7 bases, and 11 bases separated the two germline ends. CDR3 in amino acids: CASSYAVDSEAFF. DNA for the CDR3: TGTGCCAGCAGTTACGCCGTGGACAGTGAAGCTTTCTTT.

This chain connects TRBV7-9 to TRBJ1-6; D might be TRBD1 (5 bases). The CDR3 is made up of 14 amino acids. The V and J ends lost 5 bases and 13 bases respectively, with 18 bases between them. The germline V gene has CDR1 SEHNR and CDR2 FQNEAQ (reference sequence). Here the CDR3 reads CASSPRQRGFPLHF. Here the CDR3 DNA reads TGTGCCAGCAGCCCACGACAGCGGGGATTTCCCCTCCACTTT.

This chain connects TRBV24-1 to TRBJ2-3; the match to TRBD2 covers 8 bases. The J segment lost 2 bases and the V segment lost 4 bases, leaving 4 bases of the junction unmatched. Germline V gives CDR1 KGHDR, CDR2 SFDVKD. This CDR3 has 15 residues. The CDR3 loop reads CATSEAGAPTDTQYF. For the CDR3, the DNA is TGTGCCACCAGTGAAGCGGGAGCACCCACAGATACGCAGTATTTT.

The V call is TRBV19, the J call TRBJ2-2; TRBD1 aligns across 7 bases. Germline CDR1 is LNHDA and CDR2 is SQIVND (reference sequence). The CDR3 loop spans 15 amino acids. The ends lost 9 bases at V and 2 bases at J; junction bases unmatched: 9. CDR3 region: CASRRQGINTGELFF. The CDR3 bases are TGTGCCAGCCGCCGACAGGGAATTAACACCGGGGAGCTGTTTTTT.

The chain recombines TRBV12-5 with TRBJ2-7; TRBD1 matches 7 bases. Germline V gene data show CDR1 as LGHNT and CDR2 as FRNRAP. J lost 1 base, V lost 9 bases, and 6 bases had no gene match. The CDR3 has 13 amino acids. The CDR3 reads CASCRDSSYEQYF. CDR3 DNA sequence: TGTGCTAGCTGCCGGGACAGTTCCTACGAGCAGTACTTC.

The chain uses TRBV29-1 and TRBJ1-2; the D gene is possibly TRBD1 (6 bases). Trimming stripped 6 bases from V and 7 bases from J, with 15 bases between. The CDR3 length is 12 residues. CDR1 is SQVTM, CDR2 ANQGSEA, per germline. CDR3 DNA sequence: TGCAGCGTGGCCAGGACAGCTTCTGGCTACACCTTC. Translating it yields CSVARTASGYTF.

The chain links TRBV7-8 to TRBJ1-1; weak D call: TRBD1 (5 bases). The CDR3 sequence is 14 residues long. V was shortened by 5 bases and J by 7 bases, with 17 bases between the two germline ends. Germline V gives CDR1 SGHVS, CDR2 FQNEAQ. The CDR3: CASSTSQGMGEAFF. The CDR3 DNA follows: TGTGCCAGCAGCACCTCCCAGGGAATGGGTGAAGCTTTCTTT.

The chain carries TRBV6-5 and TRBJ1-6, with D possibly matching TRBD1 (5 bases). The CDR3 is 16 residues long. V lost 0 bases and J lost 8, with 14 bases in between. Per germline, CDR1 MNHEY and CDR2 SVGAGI. Here the CDR3 reads CASSYSGVVRDSPLHF. In DNA, the CDR3 is TGTGCCAGCAGTTACTCGGGCGTCGTCAGGGATTCACCCCTCCACTTT.

The chain carries TRBV13 and TRBJ2-3; 9 bases map to TRBD2. Germline CDR1 is PRHDT and CDR2 is FYEKMQ (reference sequence). Unmatched junction bases numbered 9, after V lost 3 bases and J lost 5 bases. This CDR3 has 16 residues. Written as DNA, the CDR3 is TGTGCCAGCAGCTTGGGGGCGCGGGGGGGCCAAGATACGCAGTATTTT. This translates into CASSLGARGGQDTQYF.